The sequence of this T cell receptor (beta chain) was determined in a study of blood T cells in healthy people across ages. With regard to this clonotype: Its antigen remains unidentified. A junction end diverges from the germline sequence, so it may reflect a read error.

Germline assignment: CDR1 SQVTM and CDR2 ANQGSEA. This CDR3 has 14 residues. All donors came from Russia, were Caucasian and healthy, and spanned ages roughly 6 to 95. At least 7 million PBMCs were isolated per sample. It was with a sample-barcoded 5' primer and a J-beta primer mix that a second PCR of roughly 6 to 11 cycles was run. TCRdb re-derived calls from the 5' RACE reads in MiXCR, one entry per CDR3 protein. Of hundreds of thousands of distinct CDR3 sequences listed, about 52% are singletons. Study-wide results and caveats: Relative to aged donors, long-lived donors carried more naive CD4+ cells and displayed higher diversity.

The TCR originated in an older woman in good health. The sequencing sample was made of blood. The chain uses TRBV29-1 and TRBJ1-2; D gene uncertain. In DNA form, the CDR3 reads TGCAGCGTTGATAAAGGAATCCCCTGGTATGACTACACCTTC. This gives the protein CSVDKGIPWYDYTF.